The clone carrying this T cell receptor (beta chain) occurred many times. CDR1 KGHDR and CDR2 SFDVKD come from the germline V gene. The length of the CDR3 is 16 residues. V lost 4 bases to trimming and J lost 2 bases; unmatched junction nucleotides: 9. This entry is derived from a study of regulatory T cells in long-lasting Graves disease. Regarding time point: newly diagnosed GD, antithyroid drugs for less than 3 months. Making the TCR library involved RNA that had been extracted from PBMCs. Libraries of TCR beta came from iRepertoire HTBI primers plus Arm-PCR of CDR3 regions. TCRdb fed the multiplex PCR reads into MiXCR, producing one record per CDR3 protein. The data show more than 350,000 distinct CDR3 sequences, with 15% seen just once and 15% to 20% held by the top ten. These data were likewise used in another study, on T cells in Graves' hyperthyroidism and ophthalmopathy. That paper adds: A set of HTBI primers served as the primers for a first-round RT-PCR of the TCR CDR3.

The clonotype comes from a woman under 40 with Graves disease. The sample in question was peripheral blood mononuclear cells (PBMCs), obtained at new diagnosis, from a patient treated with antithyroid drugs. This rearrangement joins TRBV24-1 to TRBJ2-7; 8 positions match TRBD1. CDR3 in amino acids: CATSDPTGAGTYEQYF. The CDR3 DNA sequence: TGTGCCACCAGTGACCCGACAGGGGCCGGAACCTACGAGCAGTACTTC.